The 21 T cell receptor beta chains below come from one sample, sequenced in a study of graft-versus-host responses after intestinal transplantation. Profiled with immunoSEQ multiplex PCR; TCRdb holds only in-frame clones, not every one. The sample includes about 86,000 clones, roughly 87% seen only once; the top ten take about a sixth. These receptors' targets are unknown. The material was unstimulated CD8+ T cells sorted from spleen or lymph node cells, obtained before intestinal transplant. These receptors came from a human donor who received an intestinal transplant.

This clone was counted a few times. The J gene is TRBJ2-2, the V gene TRBV5-1; D gene ambiguous. Trimming pared 1 base from V and 0 bases from J, leaving 10 bases between. Germline V gene lookup returns CDR1 SGHRS and CDR2 YFSETQ. The CDR3 has 16 residues. The CDR3 is CASSLSFGTNTGELFF. CDR3 DNA sequence: TGCGCCAGCAGCTTGTCTTTCGGTACGAACACCGGGGAGCTGTTTTTT. Based on the CDR3 plus reference TRBV5-1 and TRBJ2-2, the full variable domain is KAGVTQTPRYLIKTRGQQVTLSCSPISGHRSVSWYQQTPGQGLQFLFEYFSETQRNKGNFPGRFSGRQFSNSRSEMNVSTLELGDSALYLCASSLSFGTNTGELFFGEGSRLTVL.

This rearrangement joins TRBV4-1 to TRBJ2-7; TRBD2 matches 12 bases. This CDR3 has 18 amino acids. The V gene's germline CDR1 is MGHRA and CDR2 YSYEKL. J lost 0 bases, V lost 0 bases, and 6 bases had no gene match. This CDR3 reads CASSQEIASGRASYEQYF. For the CDR3, the DNA is TGCGCCAGCAGCCAAGAAATTGCTAGCGGGAGGGCCTCCTACGAGCAGTACTTC.

This chain connects TRBV6-6 to TRBJ1-1; no clear D gene. The germline CDR1 and CDR2 sequences are MNHNY and SVGAGI (reference sequence). The length of the CDR3 is 13 residues. V dropped 8 bases and J dropped 0 bases, with 10 bases sitting between them. In DNA form, the CDR3 reads TGTGCCAGCCGAATCGGGGTGAACACTGAAGCTTTCTTT. Its translation is CASRIGVNTEAFF.

The genes are TRBV7-9 and TRBJ2-2; 8 bases fit TRBD2. Germline trimming cut 4 bases from V and 5 bases from J; bases unmatched to any gene: 9. CDR1 is SEHNR and CDR2 is FQNEAQ in the germline V gene (reference sequence). The CDR3 spans 16 residues. The chain's CDR3 is CASSSYSGVNTGELFF. In DNA, the CDR3 is TGTGCCAGCAGCTCGTATAGCGGGGTAAATACCGGGGAGCTGTTTTTT.

The V and J genes are TRBV9 and TRBJ2-3, with D possibly TRBD2 on 5 matching bases. Per germline, CDR1 SGDLS and CDR2 YYNGEE. The germline V and J ends were trimmed by 1 base and 0 bases, with 12 bases remaining between them. CDR3 length: 16 residues. In DNA form, the CDR3 reads TGTGCCAGCAGCGTACCAATGGAGGCTAGCACAGATACGCAGTATTTT. Encoded protein: CASSVPMEASTDTQYF.

This clone was observed a handful of times. The chain recombines TRBV7-3 with TRBJ2-3; 10 bases agree with TRBD2. The length of the CDR3 is 15 residues. After removal of 2 bases from V and 6 bases from J, the junction contained 5 bases not matched to a gene. Germline loops: CDR1 SGHTA, CDR2 FQGTGA. DNA for the CDR3: TGTGCCAGCAGCTTAGGAAGCGGGGGGGCGGATACGCAGTATTTT. The encoded protein is CASSLGSGGADTQYF.

V and J are TRBV5-5 and TRBJ2-2, with D uncertain. The V end was cut by 2 bases, the J end by 6 bases, with 8 bases between. Per the germline V gene, CDR1 is SGHKS and CDR2 is YYEKEE (reference sequence). The CDR3 loop spans 13 amino acids. CDR3 in DNA: TGTGCCAGCAGCTTCTATTTGGCCGGGGAGCTGTTTTTT. Protein sequence: CASSFYLAGELFF.

The chain employs TRBV18 and TRBJ2-1; 7 bases map to TRBD2. CDR3 length: 16 amino acids. V was pared by 2 bases and J by 3 bases, with 7 bases of the junction left unmatched. Per germline, CDR1 KGHSH and CDR2 LQKENI. In DNA form, the CDR3 reads TGTGCCAGCTCACCAAGACTAGCTGTTGACTACAATGAGCAGTTCTTC. It translates to CASSPRLAVDYNEQFF.

This clone has a handful of counts. The chain is built from TRBV6-1 and TRBJ2-2; tentatively, D is TRBD1 (6 bases). Trimming left V 4 bases short and J 8 bases short, with 8 bases between. The CDR3 totals 12 residues. From germline, CDR1 is MNHNS and CDR2 SASEGT. CDR3 protein: CASSAQGGELFF. In DNA, the CDR3 is TGTGCCAGCAGTGCCCAGGGGGGGGAGCTGTTTTTT.

The chain links TRBV27 to TRBJ2-3; TRBD2 is a possible D gene (6 bases). The CDR3 is 15 residues long. The V end lost 6 bases, the J end lost 0 bases, and 13 bases lay between the germline ends. CDR1 is MNHEY, CDR2 SMNVEV, per germline (reference sequence). In DNA, the CDR3 is TGTGCCAGCAGGAGGTATAGCGGTAGCACAGATACGCAGTATTTT. Its translation is CASRRYSGSTDTQYF.

The chain couples TRBV6-6 to TRBJ1-1; D remains unclear. Germline loops: CDR1 MNHNY, CDR2 SVGAGI (reference sequence). V lost 3 bases and J lost 13, with 15 bases in between. The CDR3 is 12 amino acids. The CDR3 bases are TGTGCCAGCAGTTATTCGGGTGGGTACGGTTTCTTT. It codes for CASSYSGGYGFF.

This chain uses TRBV7-9 with TRBJ1-1; D remains ambiguous. The ends were cut back, 5 bases at V and 1 base at J, with 11 bases in the middle. The V gene's germline CDR1 is SEHNR and CDR2 FQNEAQ (reference sequence). This CDR3 is 14 amino acids long. The CDR3 reads CASSPPWGNTEAFF. CDR3 sequence (DNA): TGTGCCAGCAGCCCCCCTTGGGGGAACACTGAAGCTTTCTTT.

The J gene is TRBJ2-3, the V gene TRBV28, with D uncertain. The CDR3 covers 17 residues. Trimming cost V 2 bases and J 0 bases, with 15 bases left between them. CDR1 and CDR2 from the germline V gene are MDHEN and SYDVKM. The CDR3 DNA follows: TGTGCCAGCAGTTTAGGCCGGCCGGGCGAGAGCACAGATACGCAGTATTTT. Encoded protein: CASSLGRPGESTDTQYF.

This clone was found once. The chain links TRBV13 to TRBJ2-5; the match to TRBD2 covers 13 bases. This CDR3 is built from 17 residues. Germline V gene lookup returns CDR1 PRHDT and CDR2 FYEKMQ (reference sequence). V trimming: 3 bases; J trimming: 1 base; junction bases outside the gene matches: 5. The CDR3, as DNA: TGTGCCAGCAGCTTCTGGACTAGCGGGGGCTCCCAAGAGACCCAGTACTTC. This translates into CASSFWTSGGSQETQYF. Together with reference TRBV13 and TRBJ2-5, the CDR3 gives the full variable domain: AAGVIQSPRHLIKEKRETATLKCYPIPRHDTVYWYQQGPGQDPQFLISFYEKMQSDKGSIPDRFSAQQFSDYHSELNMSSLELGDSALYFCASSFWTSGGSQETQYFGPGTRLLVL.

The chain carries TRBV9 and TRBJ2-5; no clear D gene. The V and J ends lost 3 bases and 2 bases respectively, with 5 bases between them. The CDR3 has 12 residues. From germline, CDR1 is SGDLS and CDR2 YYNGEE. The CDR3 loop is CASSADQETQYF. CDR3 sequence (DNA): TGTGCCAGCAGCGCCGATCAAGAGACCCAGTACTTC.

The J gene is TRBJ1-2, the V gene TRBV18, with 9 bases matching TRBD1. CDR3 length: 17 amino acids. Germline-derived CDR1 and CDR2 are KGHSH and LQKENI. J was trimmed by 5 bases and V by 0 bases; bases with no gene match: 10. This chain's CDR3 is CASSPPANRGHSYGYTF. The CDR3 DNA reads as TGTGCCAGCTCACCACCGGCCAACAGGGGGCATTCGTATGGCTACACCTTC.

The V gene is TRBV27, the J gene TRBJ2-1, with 9 bases that match TRBD2. The CDR3 spans 16 residues. CDR1 is MNHEY, CDR2 SMNVEV, per germline (reference sequence). Unmatched junction bases numbered 13, after V lost 5 bases and J lost 8 bases. CDR3 sequence (DNA): TGTGCCAGCAGTACCCCTTTGGTAGCGGGGGCCTATGAGCAGTTCTTC. Residues: CASSTPLVAGAYEQFF.

The chain joins TRBV7-9 to TRBJ1-6, with D possibly being TRBD1 (6 bases). Germline CDR1 SEHNR, CDR2 FQNEAQ (reference sequence). CDR3 length equals 16 residues. Trimming stripped 1 base from V and 10 bases from J, with 17 bases between. The CDR3 protein is CASSLEGGPGGSPLHF. In DNA, the CDR3 is TGTGCCAGCAGCTTAGAGGGGGGGCCAGGTGGGTCACCCCTCCACTTT.

This clone turned up a few times. This rearrangement joins TRBV19 to TRBJ1-3, with D possibly being TRBD1 (5 bases). The CDR3 is 14 residues long. The germline gives CDR1 LNHDA, CDR2 SQIVND (reference sequence). Trimming removed 7 bases from V and 4 bases from J, with 14 bases in between. The CDR3 nucleotides are TGTGCCAGTAACCAGGGAGGCCCCGGAAACACCATATATTTT. Translating gives CASNQGGPGNTIYF.

This chain links TRBV5-1 with TRBJ2-2; 9 positions match TRBD1. In germline, CDR1 is SGHRS, CDR2 YFSETQ. The CDR3 runs to 18 residues. Unmatched junction bases numbered 17, after V lost 5 bases and J lost 6 bases. The CDR3 sequence: CASRRDRERSSGAGELFF. CDR3 bases: TGCGCCAGCAGACGGGACAGGGAGAGGTCATCAGGGGCCGGGGAGCTGTTTTTT.

This chain connects TRBV7-7 to TRBJ1-2; 9 bases are shared with TRBD1. The CDR3 spans 17 residues. Germline lookup yields CDR1 SSHAT and CDR2 FNYEAQ (reference sequence). Trimming took 2 bases from V and 3 from J; bases not matched to a gene: 10. CDR3 nucleotides: TGTGCCAGCAGCTTACCCGGCGGGACAGGGATTGACTATGGCTACACCTTC. Its translation: CASSLPGGTGIDYGYTF. The full variable domain, in which reference TRBV7-7 and TRBJ1-2 provide the parts outside the CDR3, is GAGVSQSPRYKVTKRGQDVTLRCDPISSHATLYWYQQALGQGPEFLTYFNYEAQPDKSGLPSDRFSAERPEGSISTLTIQRTEQRDSAMYRCASSLPGGTGIDYGYTFGSGTRLTVV.